A single sample is the source of the 26 T cell receptor beta chains below, sequenced in a study of T cells in Graves' hyperthyroidism and ophthalmopathy. The TCR beta CDR3 regions underwent amplification using RNA transcripts as the source. HTBI primers were the set used in a first-round RT-PCR of the TCR CDR3. MiXCR, applied by TCRdb to the multiplex PCR reads, yields one record per CDR3 protein. The repertoire holds 700,000 or so distinct CDR3 sequences, with roughly 14% as singletons. Sequenced material: blood. The receptors stem from a woman between 45 and 60 years old with Graves' ophthalmopathy.

In its sample, this clonotype was seen many times. The CDR3 DNA follows: TGTGCCAGCAGCTTTGGGGCGGGAAGCTCCTACGAGCAGTACTTC. It codes for CASSFGAGSSYEQYF. V is TRBV11-2 and J is TRBJ2-7; D is perhaps TRBD2 (6 bases). Per the germline V gene, CDR1 is SGHAT and CDR2 is FQNNGV. The V end was cut by 3 bases, the J end by 0 bases, with 12 bases between. The CDR3 loop spans 15 amino acids.

In this sample, this clonotype turned up a few times. The chain links TRBV9 to TRBJ2-2; no reliable D call. The V gene lost 3 bases and the J gene lost 8 bases, with 5 bases spanning the gap. CDR1 and CDR2 from the germline V gene are SGDLS and YYNGEE. The CDR3 is 11 amino acids. The CDR3 bases are TGTGCCAGCAGCGACGGAGGGGAGCTGTTTTTT. The encoded protein is CASSDGGELFF.

This clonotype has at least ten counts. This chain joins TRBV6-2 or TRBV6-3 and TRBJ2-2; 7 bases align to TRBD2. Germline V lookup: CDR1 MNHEY, CDR2 SVGEGT. This CDR3 has 16 amino acids. The J segment lost 4 bases and the V segment lost 2 bases, leaving 7 bases of the junction unmatched. CDR3 protein: CASSYMRERFTGELFF. The CDR3 DNA is TGTGCCAGCAGTTACATGCGGGAGAGGTTCACCGGGGAGCTGTTTTTT.

The V call is TRBV9, the J call TRBJ2-7; 8 bases match TRBD2. Trimming took 0 bases from V and 2 from J; bases not matched to a gene: 13. The germline CDR1 and CDR2 sequences are SGDLS and YYNGEE. The CDR3 consists of 18 residues. The CDR3 bases are TGTGCCAGCAGCGTAGTAGGACTAGCAGGCGGGAAGGCCTACGAGCAGTACTTC. This translates into CASSVVGLAGGKAYEQYF.

The rearrangement links TRBV28 to TRBJ2-6, with TRBD1 identical over 9 bases. The CDR3 length is 15 residues. Trimming at V came to 6 bases and at J to 3 bases, leaving 3 bases not matched to a gene. Germline V gives CDR1 MDHEN, CDR2 SYDVKM. The CDR3 is CASSNRGLGANVLTF. The CDR3 DNA is TGTGCCAGCAGCAACAGGGGGCTTGGGGCCAACGTCCTGACTTTC.

This clonotype was recorded at least ten times. The rearrangement links TRBV28 to TRBJ1-5; 12 nucleotides agree with TRBD1. The CDR3 covers 14 residues. The germline CDR1 and CDR2 sequences are MDHEN and SYDVKM. V was pared by 6 bases and J by 7 bases, with 4 bases of the junction left unmatched. As DNA, the CDR3 is TGTGCCAGCAGGCCGGGGACAGGGGGCCAGCCCCAGCATTTT. Translating gives CASRPGTGGQPQHF.

The chain joins TRBV5-6 to TRBJ1-5, with unresolved D. Germline V gene lookup returns CDR1 SGHDT and CDR2 YYEEEE. Trimming removed 2 bases at V and 2 bases at J, with 14 bases between. CDR3 length: 16 amino acids. The CDR3 DNA reads TGTGCCAGCAGCTTACTCGGGCGCGCCGGCAATCAGCCCCAGCATTTT. This gives the protein CASSLLGRAGNQPQHF.

The chain is built from TRBV12-3 or TRBV12-4 and TRBJ2-7; 13 bases align to TRBD2. Unmatched junction bases numbered 3, after V lost 5 bases and J lost 5 bases. The CDR3 is 14 amino acids. CDR3 nucleotides: TGTGCCAGCAGTCCCGGACTAGCGGGAGACGAGCAGTACTTC. It translates to CASSPGLAGDEQYF.

At least ten counts were recorded for this clonotype. The chain employs TRBV20-1 and TRBJ1-1; D gene ambiguous. The CDR3 spans 15 residues. Per the germline V gene, CDR1 is DFQATT and CDR2 is SNEGSKA (reference sequence). With 0 bases removed from V and 5 bases from J, the gap between germline ends came to 16 bases. CDR3 DNA sequence: TGCAGTGCTAGAGATAGCGCAGGTTCAGGAACTGAAGCTTTCTTT. Amino acid sequence: CSARDSAGSGTEAFF.

This clonotype occurred many times. V and J are TRBV7-8 and TRBJ2-3; the D is unclear. The germline gives CDR1 SGHVS, CDR2 FQNEAQ. Between the trimmed V and J ends, which lost 5 bases and 8 bases, there was a span of 17 bases. The CDR3 extends over 14 amino acids. CDR3 sequence (DNA): TGTGCCAGCAGCCAAGGGCGAGGTCTCGGTACGCAGTATTTT. It yields the protein CASSQGRGLGTQYF.

The sample holds many counts of this clonotype. The CDR3 region is CSASHRASAEQYF. The CDR3 DNA reads TGCAGTGCTAGCCACAGGGCTTCGGCCGAGCAGTACTTC. This chain connects TRBV20-1 to TRBJ2-7; weak D call: TRBD1 (6 bases). Germline V gene data show CDR1 as DFQATT and CDR2 as SNEGSKA (reference sequence). V lost 3 bases and J 6 bases, leaving 15 bases between the germline ends. This CDR3 is built from 13 residues.

This clonotype was detected many times. The V and J genes are TRBV2 and TRBJ1-1; a weak D match, TRBD1 (5 bases). The CDR3 consists of 13 residues. V lost 6 bases and J lost 0, with 8 bases in between. Germline CDR1 and CDR2: SNHLY and FYNNEI. The CDR3 loop reads CASRKTVNTEAFF. DNA of the CDR3: TGTGCCAGCAGGAAGACAGTGAACACTGAAGCTTTCTTT.

This clonotype was seen ten or more times. The chain is built from TRBV30 and TRBJ2-3; 10 nucleotides match TRBD2. Germline CDR1 GTSNPN, CDR2 SVGIG (reference sequence). CDR3 size: 16 residues. Losses at the gene ends were 0 bases for V and 4 bases for J; bases not matched to a gene: 7. The CDR3 DNA reads TGTGCCTGGAGTGTGTTTGGTAGCGGGAGGTCAGATACGCAGTATTTT. Protein product: CAWSVFGSGRSDTQYF.

In its sample, this clonotype was seen many times. The rearrangement joins TRBV11-1 to TRBJ2-7, with 7 bases fitting TRBD1. V shed 4 bases, J shed 2 bases, and the junction held 5 bases outside the gene matches. The CDR3 loop spans 14 amino acids. Looked up from germline, CDR1 is SGHAT and CDR2 is FQDESV (reference sequence). CDR3 region: CASSSYTGAYEQYF. CDR3 DNA sequence: TGTGCCAGCAGCTCCTATACAGGGGCCTACGAGCAGTACTTC.

This clonotype has at least ten counts. The V gene is TRBV29-1, the J gene TRBJ1-1; weak D call: TRBD1 (6 bases). Germline CDR1 SQVTM, CDR2 ANQGSEA. CDR3 length equals 12 residues. The ends were cut back, 7 bases at V and 1 base at J, with 10 bases in the middle. CDR3 DNA: TGCAGCGGTGGACAGACGAACACTGAAGCTTTCTTT. This sequence encodes CSGGQTNTEAFF.

This clonotype came up many times. V and J are TRBV7-9 and TRBJ1-5; D perhaps matches TRBD1 (5 bases). CDR1 SEHNR and CDR2 FQNEAQ come from the germline V gene (reference sequence). The V end lost 1 base, the J end lost 0 bases, and 10 bases lay between the germline ends. The CDR3 spans 16 residues. The DNA of the CDR3 is TGTGCCAGCAGCTTAGGAGGGGCTCATAGCAATCAGCCCCAGCATTTT. Translated: CASSLGGAHSNQPQHF.

The sample holds many counts of this clonotype. The chain recombines TRBV30 with TRBJ1-1; D is unresolved. The V and J ends lost 1 base and 7 bases respectively, with 10 bases between them. Germline assignment: CDR1 GTSNPN and CDR2 SVGIG (reference sequence). The CDR3 extends over 12 amino acids. CDR3 protein: CAWSEVLDEAFF. CDR3 bases: TGTGCCTGGAGTGAGGTGCTTGATGAAGCTTTCTTT.

This clonotype was counted ten times or more. The rearrangement links TRBV11-2 to TRBJ2-1; 7 bases agree with TRBD2. Per germline, CDR1 SGHAT and CDR2 FQNNGV. The CDR3 sequence is 18 residues long. After removal of 1 base from V and 4 bases from J, the junction contained 13 bases not matched to a gene. DNA for the CDR3: TGTGCCAGCAGCTTAGTTTTGTTCGCGGGAGAGGGATACAATGAGCAGTTCTTC. Translated: CASSLVLFAGEGYNEQFF.

This clonotype has ten or more counts. The chain has TRBV28 and TRBJ1-5, with D possibly matching TRBD1 (6 bases). V lost 6 bases to trimming and J lost 3 bases, with 15 bases between them. The CDR3 covers 15 residues. Germline V gene sequence: CDR1 MDHEN, CDR2 SYDVKM. The CDR3 region has the DNA TGTGCCAGCAGCCCCGGGGGCCGCTTCAATCAGCCCCAGCATTTT. Encoded protein: CASSPGGRFNQPQHF.

This clonotype has a count of ten or more. The chain is built from TRBV7-9 and TRBJ2-7; D perhaps matches TRBD1 (6 bases). V dropped 4 bases and J dropped 2 bases, with 21 bases sitting between them. Germline V gene sequence: CDR1 SEHNR, CDR2 FQNEAQ (reference sequence). The CDR3 length is 17 residues. CDR3: CASSSGVRGNLTYEQYF. CDR3 DNA sequence: TGTGCCAGCAGCTCTGGTGTAAGGGGGAACCTGACCTACGAGCAGTACTTC. The entire variable domain, with the rest obtained from reference TRBV7-9 and TRBJ2-7, is as follows: DTGVSQNPRHKITKRGQNVTFRCDPISEHNRLYWYRQTLGQGPEFLTYFQNEAQLEKSRLLSDRFSAERPKGSFSTLEIQRTEQGDSAMYLCASSSGVRGNLTYEQYFGPGTRLTVT.

This clonotype was detected a few times. V gene TRBV4-3 combines with J gene TRBJ2-7, with TRBD1 identical over 7 bases. The germline V gene has CDR1 LGHNA and CDR2 YSLEER. V dropped 0 bases and J dropped 3; count of bases not matched to a gene: 11. The CDR3 is 17 amino acids. The CDR3 sequence is CASSQDLPGTVYYEQYF. In nucleotides, the CDR3 is TGCGCCAGCAGCCAAGATCTGCCTGGGACAGTTTACTACGAGCAGTACTTC.

This clonotype was picked up many times. J is TRBJ1-4 and V is TRBV24-1; D not certain. CDR1 is KGHDR, CDR2 SFDVKD, per germline. This CDR3 is built from 15 residues. Trimming pared 3 bases from V and 4 bases from J, leaving 11 bases between. The CDR3 spells CATSDHTSGNEKLFF. CDR3 nucleotide sequence: TGTGCCACCAGTGATCATACATCGGGTAATGAAAAACTGTTTTTT.

The CDR3 is CASSEQGASVYGYTF. The CDR3 bases are TGTGCCAGCAGTGAACAGGGGGCAAGCGTCTATGGCTACACCTTC. The chain employs TRBV25-1 and TRBJ1-2; 8 bases agree with TRBD1. The CDR3 is 15 amino acids. Unmatched junction bases numbered 6, after V lost 2 bases and J lost 4 bases. Germline V CDR1 and CDR2: MGHDK, SYGVNS.

This clonotype has at least ten counts. This chain joins TRBV15 and TRBJ2-3; D may match TRBD1 or TRBD2 (7 bases each). Trimming removed 3 bases from V and 1 base from J, with 23 bases in between. The germline V gene encodes CDR1 LNHNV and CDR2 YYDKDF (reference sequence). This CDR3 contains 19 residues. The CDR3 DNA sequence: TGTGCCACCAGCAGCCTAGGGGGCATGGGGGAGGGAGGCACAGATACGCAGTATTTT. Protein product: CATSSLGGMGEGGTDTQYF.

V and J are TRBV5-1 and TRBJ2-5, with 8 bases that match TRBD2. Germline V lookup: CDR1 SGHRS, CDR2 YFSETQ. The CDR3 runs 20 residues. V lost 3 bases and J lost 5; bases outside the gene matches: 24. Here the CDR3 DNA reads TGCGCCAGCAGCTCCAACATCCATCTTAATTCGGGAGGGCCCCGTGAGACCCAGTACTTC. It is translated as CASSSNIHLNSGGPRETQYF.

This chain uses TRBV5-1 with TRBJ2-1, with 11 bases identical to TRBD2. This CDR3 contains 17 residues. Unmatched junction bases numbered 6, after V lost 4 bases and J lost 0 bases. The germline CDR1 and CDR2 sequences are SGHRS and YFSETQ. The CDR3 region has the DNA TGCGCCAGCAGCAAGGGACTAGCGGCAAACTCCTACAATGAGCAGTTCTTC. Translation: CASSKGLAANSYNEQFF.